This TCR beta chain stems from a study of T-cell memory formation after mild COVID-19. Whole-study findings and limits: Later expanders leaned CD4+, whereas day 15 to 85 contracting clones were balanced CD4/CD8. A subset of responding clones appeared in pre-infection memory, suggesting cross-reactive memory joined.

One entry per CDR3 protein, called by TCRdb with MiXCR from the 5' RACE reads. The sample consists of 45,000 to 65,000 distinct CDR3 sequences, more than 8% of them appearing once. CDR1 and CDR2 (germline): KGHSH, LQKENI. Between the trimmed V and J ends, which lost 4 bases and 0 bases, there was a span of 8 bases. This CDR3 spans 14 amino acids. This clonotype was counted ten times or more. The antigen is unknown. The receptor was isolated from a man aged 18 to 35 who had mild COVID-19 (a few samples of this study predate the infection). Cell type and time point are not known. Material for sequencing was PBMCs or a T cell subset sorted from them (not recorded which). The chain carries TRBV18 and TRBJ2-3; D may be TRBD2 (5 bases). The CDR3 spells CASSLTGSTDTQYF. CDR3 bases: TGTGCCAGCTCACTGACGGGGAGCACAGATACGCAGTATTTT. Full variable domain (outside the CDR3, taken from reference TRBV18 and TRBJ2-3): NAGVMQNPRHLVRRRGQEARLRCSPMKGHSHVYWYRQLPEEGLKFMVYLQKENIIDESGMPKERFSAEFPKEGPSILRIQQVVRGDSAAYFCASSLTGSTDTQYFGPGTRLTVL.